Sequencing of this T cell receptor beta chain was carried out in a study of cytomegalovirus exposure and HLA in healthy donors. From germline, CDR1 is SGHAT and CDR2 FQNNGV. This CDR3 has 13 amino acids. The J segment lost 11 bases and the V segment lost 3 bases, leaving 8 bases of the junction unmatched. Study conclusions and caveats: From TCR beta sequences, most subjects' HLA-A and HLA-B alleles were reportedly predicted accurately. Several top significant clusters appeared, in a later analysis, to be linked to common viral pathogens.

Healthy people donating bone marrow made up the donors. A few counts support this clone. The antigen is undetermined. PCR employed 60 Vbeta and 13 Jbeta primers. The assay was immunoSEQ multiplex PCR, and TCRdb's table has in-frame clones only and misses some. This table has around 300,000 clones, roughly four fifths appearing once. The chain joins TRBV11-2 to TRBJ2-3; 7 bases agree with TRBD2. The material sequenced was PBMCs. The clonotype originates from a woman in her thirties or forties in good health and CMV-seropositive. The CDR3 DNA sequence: TGTGCCAGCAGCTTGTTGGCCTCGGGAGGGCAGTATTTT. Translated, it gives CASSLLASGGQYF. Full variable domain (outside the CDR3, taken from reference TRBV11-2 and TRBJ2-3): EAGVAQSPRYKIIEKRQSVAFWCNPISGHATLYWYQQILGQGPKLLIQFQNNGVVDDSQLPKDRFSAERLKGVDSTLKIQPAKLEDSAVYLCASSLLASGGQYFGPGTRLTVL.